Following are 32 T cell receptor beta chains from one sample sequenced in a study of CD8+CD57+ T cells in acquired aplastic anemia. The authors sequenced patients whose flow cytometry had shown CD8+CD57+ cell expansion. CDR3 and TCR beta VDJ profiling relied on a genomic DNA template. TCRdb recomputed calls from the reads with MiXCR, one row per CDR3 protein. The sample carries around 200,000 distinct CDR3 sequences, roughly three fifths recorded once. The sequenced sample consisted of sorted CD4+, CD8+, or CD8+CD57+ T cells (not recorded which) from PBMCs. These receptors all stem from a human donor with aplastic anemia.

The DNA for the CDR3 is TGTGCCAGTACGGCAATGTTAGGAAAAAAACTGTTTTTT. Protein sequence: CASTAMLGKKLFF. The gene calls are TRBV19 and TRBJ1-4; no reliable D call. The CDR3 is 13 residues long. Trimming stripped 7 bases from V and 9 bases from J, with 15 bases between. The V gene's germline CDR1 is LNHDA and CDR2 SQIVND (reference sequence).

This CDR3 reads CASRQTGQGYEQYF. CDR3 in DNA: TGTGCCAGCAGACAAACGGGACAGGGCTACGAGCAGTACTTC. The genes are TRBV7-9 and TRBJ2-7, with 9 bases fitting TRBD1. V dropped 6 bases and J dropped 3; count of bases not matched to a gene: 6. Per the germline V gene, CDR1 is SEHNR and CDR2 is FQNEAQ (reference sequence). The CDR3 covers 14 residues.

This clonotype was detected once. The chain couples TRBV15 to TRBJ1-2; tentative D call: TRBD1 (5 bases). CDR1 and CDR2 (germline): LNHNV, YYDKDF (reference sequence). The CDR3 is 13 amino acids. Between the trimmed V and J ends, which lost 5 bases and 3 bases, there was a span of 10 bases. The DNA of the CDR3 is TGTGCCACCAGCCGAGGACAAGACTATGGCTACACCTTC. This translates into CATSRGQDYGYTF. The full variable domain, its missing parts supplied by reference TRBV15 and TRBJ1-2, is DAMVIQNPRYQVTQFGKPVTLSCSQTLNHNVMYWYQQKSSQAPKLLFHYYDKDFNNEADTPDNFQSRRPNTSFCFLDIRSPGLGDTAMYLCATSRGQDYGYTFGSGTRLTVV.

CDR3 nucleotides: TGTGCCAGCAGCTTAGCCCCAAACTCCTACGAGCAGTACTTC. Residues: CASSLAPNSYEQYF. The chain has TRBV7-3 and TRBJ2-7; the D is unclear. With 2 bases removed from V and 0 bases from J, the gap between germline ends came to 8 bases. Germline V gene data show CDR1 as SGHTA and CDR2 as FQGTGA. The CDR3 sequence is 14 residues long.

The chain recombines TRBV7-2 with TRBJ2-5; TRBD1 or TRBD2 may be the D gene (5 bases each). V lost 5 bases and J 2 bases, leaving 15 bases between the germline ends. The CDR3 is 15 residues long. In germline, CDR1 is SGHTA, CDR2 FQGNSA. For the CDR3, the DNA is TGTGCCAGCAGCCGTAGCGCAGGGATGCAAGAGACCCAGTACTTC. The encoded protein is CASSRSAGMQETQYF.

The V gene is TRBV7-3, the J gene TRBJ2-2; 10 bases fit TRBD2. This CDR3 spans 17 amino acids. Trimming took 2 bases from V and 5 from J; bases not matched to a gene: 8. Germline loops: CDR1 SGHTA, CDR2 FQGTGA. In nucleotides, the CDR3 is TGTGCCAGCAGCTTAGTGACTAGCGGGTCGAGGACCGGGGAGCTGTTTTTT. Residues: CASSLVTSGSRTGELFF.

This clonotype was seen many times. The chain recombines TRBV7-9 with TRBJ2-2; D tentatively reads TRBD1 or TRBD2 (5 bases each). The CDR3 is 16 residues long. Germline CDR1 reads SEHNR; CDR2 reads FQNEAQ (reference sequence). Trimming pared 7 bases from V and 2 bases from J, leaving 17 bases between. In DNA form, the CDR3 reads TGTGCCAGCAAACCAACCGGGACCATAAACACCGGGGAGCTGTTTTTT. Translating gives CASKPTGTINTGELFF.

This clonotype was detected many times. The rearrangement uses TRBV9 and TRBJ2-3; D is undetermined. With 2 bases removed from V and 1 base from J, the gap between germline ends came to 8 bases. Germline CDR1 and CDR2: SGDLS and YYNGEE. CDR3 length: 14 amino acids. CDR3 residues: CASSVVSGTDTQYF. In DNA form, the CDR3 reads TGTGCCAGCAGCGTGGTAAGCGGCACAGATACGCAGTATTTT.

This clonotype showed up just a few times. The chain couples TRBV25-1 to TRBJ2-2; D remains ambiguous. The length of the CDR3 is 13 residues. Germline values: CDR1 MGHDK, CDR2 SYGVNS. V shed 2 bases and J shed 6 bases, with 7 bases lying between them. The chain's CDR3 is CASSERAAGELFF. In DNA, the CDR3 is TGTGCCAGCAGTGAACGGGCAGCCGGGGAGCTGTTTTTT.

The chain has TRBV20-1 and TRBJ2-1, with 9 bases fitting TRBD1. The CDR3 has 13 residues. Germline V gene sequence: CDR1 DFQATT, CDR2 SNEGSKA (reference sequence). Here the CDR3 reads CRAVGQGVNEQFF. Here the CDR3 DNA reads TGCAGAGCCGTGGGACAGGGAGTAAATGAGCAGTTCTTC.

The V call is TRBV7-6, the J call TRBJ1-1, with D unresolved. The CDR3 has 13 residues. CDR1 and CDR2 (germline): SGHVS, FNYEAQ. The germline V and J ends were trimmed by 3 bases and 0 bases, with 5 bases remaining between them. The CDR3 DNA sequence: TGTGCCAGCAGCTTCCACATGAACACTGAAGCTTTCTTT. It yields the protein CASSFHMNTEAFF.

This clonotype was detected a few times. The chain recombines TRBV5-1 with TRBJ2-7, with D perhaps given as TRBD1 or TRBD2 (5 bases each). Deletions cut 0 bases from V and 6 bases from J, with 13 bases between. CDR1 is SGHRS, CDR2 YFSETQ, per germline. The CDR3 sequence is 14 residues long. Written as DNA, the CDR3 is TGCGCCAGCAGCTTGGATCTTGGGACCGGCGAGCAGTACTTC. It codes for CASSLDLGTGEQYF.

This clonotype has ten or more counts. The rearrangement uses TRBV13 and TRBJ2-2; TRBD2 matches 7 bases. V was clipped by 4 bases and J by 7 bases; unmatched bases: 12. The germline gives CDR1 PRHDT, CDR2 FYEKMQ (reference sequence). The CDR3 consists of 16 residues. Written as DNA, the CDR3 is TGTGCCAGCAGCTCGAGGACGGGGGGAGAGTTCGGGGAGCTGTTTTTT. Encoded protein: CASSSRTGGEFGELFF. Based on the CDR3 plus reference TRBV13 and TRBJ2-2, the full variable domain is AAGVIQSPRHLIKEKRETATLKCYPIPRHDTVYWYQQGPGQDPQFLISFYEKMQSDKGSIPDRFSAQQFSDYHSELNMSSLELGDSALYFCASSSRTGGEFGELFFGEGSRLTVL.

CDR3 sequence (DNA): TGTGCCAGCAGCCCACTAGCGGGGGACCTATACGAGCAGTACTTC. It specifies CASSPLAGDLYEQYF. This chain joins TRBV7-4 and TRBJ2-7; 11 nucleotides align to TRBD2. The CDR3 runs to 15 residues. V gave up 5 bases and J gave up 4 bases; unmatched junction bases: 7. The V gene's germline CDR1 is SGHVT and CDR2 SQSDAQ.

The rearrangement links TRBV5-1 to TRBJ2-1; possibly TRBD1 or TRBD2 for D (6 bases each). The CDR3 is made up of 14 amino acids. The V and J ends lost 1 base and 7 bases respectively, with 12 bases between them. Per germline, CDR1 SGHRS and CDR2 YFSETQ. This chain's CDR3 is CASSLIWGANEQFF. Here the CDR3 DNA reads TGCGCCAGCAGCTTGATTTGGGGGGCGAATGAGCAGTTCTTC.

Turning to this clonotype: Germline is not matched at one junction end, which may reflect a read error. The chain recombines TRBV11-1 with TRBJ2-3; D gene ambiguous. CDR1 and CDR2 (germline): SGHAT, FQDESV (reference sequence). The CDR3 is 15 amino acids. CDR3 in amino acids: CASSPLAVSTDTQYF. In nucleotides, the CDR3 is TGCGCCAGCAGCCCGCTCGCCGTTAGCACAGATACGCAGTATTTT.

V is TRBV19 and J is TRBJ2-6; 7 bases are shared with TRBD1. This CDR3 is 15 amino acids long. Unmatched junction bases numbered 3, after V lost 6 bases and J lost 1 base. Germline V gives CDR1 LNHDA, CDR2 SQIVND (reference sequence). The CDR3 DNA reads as TGTGCCAGTAGCGACAGGGCATCTGGGGCCAACGTCCTGACTTTC. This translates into CASSDRASGANVLTF.

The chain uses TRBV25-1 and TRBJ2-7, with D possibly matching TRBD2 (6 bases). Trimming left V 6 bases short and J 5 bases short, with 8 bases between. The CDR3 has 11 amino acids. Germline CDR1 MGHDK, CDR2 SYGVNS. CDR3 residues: CASRRRDEQYF. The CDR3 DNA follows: TGTGCCAGCAGAAGGAGGGACGAGCAGTACTTC.

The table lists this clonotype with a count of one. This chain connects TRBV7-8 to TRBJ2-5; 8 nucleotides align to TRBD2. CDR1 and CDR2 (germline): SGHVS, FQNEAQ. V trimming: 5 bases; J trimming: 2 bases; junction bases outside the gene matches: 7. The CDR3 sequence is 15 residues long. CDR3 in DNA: TGTGCCAGCAGCCTAGAAGCGGGAGCACAAGAGACCCAGTACTTC. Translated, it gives CASSLEAGAQETQYF.

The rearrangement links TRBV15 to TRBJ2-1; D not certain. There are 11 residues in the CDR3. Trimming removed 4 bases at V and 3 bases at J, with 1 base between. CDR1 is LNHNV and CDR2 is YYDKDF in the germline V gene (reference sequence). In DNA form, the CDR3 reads TGTGCCACCAGCAACTACAATGAGCAGTTCTTC. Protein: CATSNYNEQFF.

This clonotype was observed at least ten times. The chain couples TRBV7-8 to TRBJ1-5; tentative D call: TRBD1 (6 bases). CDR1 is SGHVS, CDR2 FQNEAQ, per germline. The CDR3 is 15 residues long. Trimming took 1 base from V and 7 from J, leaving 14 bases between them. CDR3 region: CASSLERGGSQPQHF. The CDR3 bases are TGTGCCAGCAGCTTAGAGAGGGGGGGTTCGCAGCCCCAGCATTTT.

The CDR3 region is CASSVAGGDSYEQYF. The CDR3 nucleotides are TGTGCCAGCAGCGTAGCGGGGGGCGACTCCTACGAGCAGTACTTC. V gene TRBV9 combines with J gene TRBJ2-7; TRBD2 might be the D (7 bases). V dropped 0 bases and J dropped 0 bases, with 10 bases sitting between them. Germline CDR1 is SGDLS and CDR2 is YYNGEE. This CDR3 region has 15 residues.

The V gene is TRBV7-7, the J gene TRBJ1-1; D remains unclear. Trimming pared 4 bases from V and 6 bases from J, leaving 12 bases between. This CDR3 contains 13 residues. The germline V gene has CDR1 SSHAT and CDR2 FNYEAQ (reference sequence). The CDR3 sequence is CASSSTLGPEAFF. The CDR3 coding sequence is TGTGCCAGCAGCTCGACCCTCGGCCCTGAAGCTTTCTTT.

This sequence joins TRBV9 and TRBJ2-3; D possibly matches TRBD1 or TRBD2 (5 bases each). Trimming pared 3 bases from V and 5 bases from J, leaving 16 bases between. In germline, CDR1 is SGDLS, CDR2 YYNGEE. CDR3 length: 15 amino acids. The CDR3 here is CASSGGTVGIDTQYF. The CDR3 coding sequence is TGTGCCAGCAGCGGTGGGACGGTGGGTATAGATACGCAGTATTTT.

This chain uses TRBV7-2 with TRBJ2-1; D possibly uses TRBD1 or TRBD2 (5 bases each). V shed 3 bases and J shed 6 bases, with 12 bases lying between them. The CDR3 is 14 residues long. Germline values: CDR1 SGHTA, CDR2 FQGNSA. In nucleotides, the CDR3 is TGTGCCAGCAGCTTCGGGGCGGCCCCCAATGAGCAGTTCTTC. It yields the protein CASSFGAAPNEQFF.

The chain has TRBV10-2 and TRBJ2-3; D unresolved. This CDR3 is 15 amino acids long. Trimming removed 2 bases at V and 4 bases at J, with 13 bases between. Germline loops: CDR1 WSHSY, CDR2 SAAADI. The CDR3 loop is CASSERVDGADTQYF. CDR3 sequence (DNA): TGCGCCAGCAGTGAGAGGGTTGATGGGGCAGATACGCAGTATTTT.

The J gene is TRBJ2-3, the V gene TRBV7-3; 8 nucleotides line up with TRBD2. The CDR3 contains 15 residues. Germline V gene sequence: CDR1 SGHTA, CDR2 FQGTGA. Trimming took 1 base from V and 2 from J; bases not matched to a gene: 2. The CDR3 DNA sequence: TGTGCCAGCAGCTTAAGGCGGGGGGACACAGATACGCAGTATTTT. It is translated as CASSLRRGDTDTQYF.

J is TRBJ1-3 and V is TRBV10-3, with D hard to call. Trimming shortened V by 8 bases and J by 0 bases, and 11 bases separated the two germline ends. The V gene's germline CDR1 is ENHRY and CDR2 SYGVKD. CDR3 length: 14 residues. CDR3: CAISSSSSGNTIYF. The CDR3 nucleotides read TGTGCCATCTCTAGTTCAAGCTCTGGAAACACCATATATTTT.

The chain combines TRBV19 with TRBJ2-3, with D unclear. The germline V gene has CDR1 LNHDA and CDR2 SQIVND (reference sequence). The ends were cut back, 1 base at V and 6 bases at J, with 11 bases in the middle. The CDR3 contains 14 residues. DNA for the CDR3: TGTGCCAGTAGTATAGGGAGTGGCGCGGATACGCAGTATTTT. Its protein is CASSIGSGADTQYF.

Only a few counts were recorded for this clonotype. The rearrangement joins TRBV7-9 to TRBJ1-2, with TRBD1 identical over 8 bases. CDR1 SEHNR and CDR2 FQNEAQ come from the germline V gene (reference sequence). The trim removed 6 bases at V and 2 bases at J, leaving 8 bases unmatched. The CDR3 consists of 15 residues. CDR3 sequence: CASSPDRGENYGYTF. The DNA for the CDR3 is TGTGCCAGCAGTCCAGACAGGGGCGAAAACTATGGCTACACCTTC.

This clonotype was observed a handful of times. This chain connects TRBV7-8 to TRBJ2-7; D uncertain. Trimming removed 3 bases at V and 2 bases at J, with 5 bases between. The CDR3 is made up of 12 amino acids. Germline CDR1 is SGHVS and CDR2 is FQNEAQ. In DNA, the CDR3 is TGTGCCAGCAGCTTTTCAGCCTACGAGCAGTACTTC. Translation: CASSFSAYEQYF.

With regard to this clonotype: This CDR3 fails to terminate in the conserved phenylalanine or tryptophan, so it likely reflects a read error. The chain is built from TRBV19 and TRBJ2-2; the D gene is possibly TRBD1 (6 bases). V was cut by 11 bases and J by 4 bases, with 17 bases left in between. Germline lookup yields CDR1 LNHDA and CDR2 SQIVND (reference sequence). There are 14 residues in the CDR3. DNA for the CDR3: TGTGCCGGAAGGGGGACGGCGAGCACCGGGGAGCTGTTTTCT. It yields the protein CAGRGTASTGELFS.